The clone carrying this T cell receptor (beta chain) appeared many times. Preparation of the TCRbeta library was carried out with unique molecular identifiers. TCRdb re-analysed the PCR reads in MiXCR, keeping a single row per CDR3 protein. The table records some 240,000 distinct CDR3 sequences, 9% to 10% of them present only once. V was clipped by 6 bases and J by 1 base, with 15 bases between them. Germline lookup yields CDR1 MDHEN and CDR2 SYDVKM. This CDR3 spans 15 amino acids. The data were taken from a study of T-cell reconstitution after alpha-beta-depleted transplantation in children. Sample: PBMCs from the stem cell graft donor, taken from the stem cell graft. This TCR derives from a human donor who donated a stem cell graft to a child with SCID. The chain recombines TRBV28 with TRBJ1-1; D gene unclear. CDR3 protein: CASRPADGWNTEAFF. The CDR3 DNA is TGTGCCAGCAGACCCGCAGACGGGTGGAACACTGAAGCTTTCTTT.